The 24 T cell receptor beta chains presented below share a single source sample, sequenced in a study of cytomegalovirus exposure and HLA in healthy donors. It was with 60 Vbeta and 13 Jbeta primers that the PCR ran. The protocol was immunoSEQ multiplex PCR, while the TCRdb copy is restricted to in-frame clones and leaves out a portion. The sample shows over 250,000 clones, 80% to 90% of them seen only once. The specimen was PBMCs. Receptor source: a man between 40 and 49 years old in good health and CMV-seropositive.

This clone was recorded only once. The chain combines TRBV2 with TRBJ2-5; 7 bases match TRBD2. V was pared by 3 bases and J by 6 bases, with 7 bases of the junction left unmatched. Germline values: CDR1 SNHLY, CDR2 FYNNEI. The CDR3 totals 14 residues. This chain's CDR3 is CASSEVAGIKTQYF. Here the CDR3 DNA reads TGTGCCAGCAGTGAGGTAGCGGGCATTAAGACCCAGTACTTC.

V usage is TRBV7-9 and J usage is TRBJ2-5, with 10 bases identical to TRBD2. The length of the CDR3 is 17 residues. The J segment lost 0 bases and the V segment lost 5 bases, leaving 9 bases of the junction unmatched. Germline lookup yields CDR1 SEHNR and CDR2 FQNEAQ (reference sequence). CDR3 sequence reads: CASSARLAGLYQETQYF. CDR3 sequence (DNA): TGTGCCAGCAGCGCCAGACTAGCGGGCTTGTACCAAGAGACCCAGTACTTC.

V gene TRBV5-1 combines with J gene TRBJ2-5, with D perhaps TRBD1 (6 bases). The germline gives CDR1 SGHRS, CDR2 YFSETQ. The CDR3 is made up of 15 amino acids. The V end was cut by 0 bases, the J end by 5 bases, with 14 bases between. The CDR3 DNA is TGCGCCAGCAGCTTGGGGCAGGGGATCAAGGAGACCCAGTACTTC. It is translated as CASSLGQGIKETQYF.

The V gene is TRBV28, the J gene TRBJ2-7; 7 nucleotides line up with TRBD1. Germline trimming cut 2 bases from V and 3 bases from J; bases unmatched to any gene: 16. The length of the CDR3 is 18 residues. The germline gives CDR1 MDHEN, CDR2 SYDVKM. The CDR3 spells CASSLDSPRQGRGYEQYF. The CDR3 bases are TGTGCCAGCAGTTTAGATTCACCCCGACAGGGCCGGGGCTACGAGCAGTACTTC.

The chain recombines TRBV7-9 with TRBJ2-5; the D gene is possibly TRBD2 (5 bases). CDR1 SEHNR and CDR2 FQNEAQ come from the germline V gene (reference sequence). The CDR3 has 15 amino acids. Trimming removed 1 base from V and 4 bases from J, with 13 bases in between. CDR3 sequence reads: CASSLVDTGLETQYF. The CDR3 DNA follows: TGTGCCAGCAGCTTAGTGGATACGGGGTTAGAGACCCAGTACTTC.

The V gene is TRBV28, the J gene TRBJ2-1; 7 nucleotides agree with TRBD2. Germline loops: CDR1 MDHEN, CDR2 SYDVKM. Trimming removed 5 bases from V and 5 bases from J; junction bases left unmatched: 9. The CDR3 has 15 residues. This chain's CDR3 is CASSPEAGVDNEQFF. CDR3 bases: TGTGCCAGCAGTCCCGAGGCGGGAGTCGACAATGAGCAGTTCTTC.

The chain carries TRBV7-9 and TRBJ1-4, with 8 bases identical to TRBD1. Germline lookup yields CDR1 SEHNR and CDR2 FQNEAQ (reference sequence). Losses at the gene ends were 0 bases for V and 4 bases for J; bases not matched to a gene: 1. This CDR3 is built from 15 residues. The CDR3 here is CASSLAQGVNEKLFF. The CDR3 DNA is TGTGCCAGCAGCTTAGCACAGGGGGTTAATGAAAAACTGTTTTTT.

CDR3 nucleotide sequence: TGTGCCAGCAGCTTAGTCGCGGGAGGGCGGAGCGAGCAGTACTTC. It translates to CASSLVAGGRSEQYF. V gene TRBV7-8 combines with J gene TRBJ2-7, with 9 bases matching TRBD2. With V trimmed by 1 base and J by 6 bases, 7 bases remained unmatched. Per the germline V gene, CDR1 is SGHVS and CDR2 is FQNEAQ. The CDR3 covers 15 residues.

The chain recombines TRBV29-1 with TRBJ2-3; unclear D gene. The V end was cut by 8 bases, the J end by 0 bases, with 9 bases between. CDR1 and CDR2 from the germline V gene are SQVTM and ANQGSEA. This CDR3 is 12 amino acids long. Here the CDR3 reads CSQTTSTDTQYF. The CDR3 bases are TGCAGCCAAACAACGAGCACAGATACGCAGTATTTT.

This clone occurred a few times. The chain links TRBV4-3 to TRBJ2-7; 7 bases are a match to TRBD2. J was trimmed by 2 bases and V by 0 bases; bases with no gene match: 7. The CDR3 covers 16 residues. Germline CDR1 and CDR2: LGHNA and YSLEER. CDR3 nucleotide sequence: TGCGCCAGCAGCCAAGAGTCTAGCGGACAACCCTACGAGCAGTACTTC. It translates to CASSQESSGQPYEQYF.

The chain has TRBV6-5 and TRBJ1-1; 9 nucleotides agree with TRBD1. CDR1 and CDR2 from the germline V gene are MNHEY and SVGAGI. CDR3 size: 14 residues. Losses at the gene ends were 6 bases for V and 11 bases for J; bases not matched to a gene: 13. CDR3 protein: CASSSQGAIFKAFF. The DNA of the CDR3 is TGTGCCAGCAGCTCACAGGGGGCGATCTTTAAGGCTTTCTTT.

This clone occurred once. The chain employs TRBV28 and TRBJ2-7; TRBD1 is a possible D gene (5 bases). Germline CDR1 is MDHEN and CDR2 is SYDVKM. The CDR3 spans 15 residues. Deletions cut 4 bases from V and 2 bases from J, with 15 bases between. CDR3 DNA sequence: TGTGCCAGCAGTTCCCAGGGTAGCTGGACCTACGAGCAGTACTTC. Amino acids: CASSSQGSWTYEQYF.

This sequence joins TRBV28 and TRBJ2-7, with D possibly TRBD2 on 6 matching bases. Deletions cut 3 bases from V and 7 bases from J, with 19 bases between. CDR1 is MDHEN and CDR2 is SYDVKM in the germline V gene. This CDR3 has 15 amino acids. The CDR3 nucleotides read TGTGCCAGCAGTTTCATCCGGGACTCTAGGTGGGAGCAGTACTTC. Its translation: CASSFIRDSRWEQYF.

J is TRBJ2-3 and V is TRBV5-1, with a possible D match to TRBD2 (5 bases). CDR3 length: 14 amino acids. V shed 0 bases and J shed 5 bases, with 10 bases lying between them. The germline CDR1 and CDR2 sequences are SGHRS and YFSETQ. The DNA for the CDR3 is TGCGCCAGCAGCTTGGCCGCGGGCGGAGATACGCAGTATTTT. Translating gives CASSLAAGGDTQYF.

This clone turned up a few times. This chain connects TRBV5-5 to TRBJ2-1; 13 bases align to TRBD2. Germline V gene data show CDR1 as SGHKS and CDR2 as YYEKEE (reference sequence). CDR3 length equals 15 residues. After removal of 3 bases from V and 6 bases from J, the junction contained 3 bases not matched to a gene. CDR3 bases: TGTGCCAGCAGCTGGGGACTAGCGGGGCCCAATGAGCAGTTCTTC. It is translated as CASSWGLAGPNEQFF.

The chain combines TRBV18 with TRBJ1-1, with TRBD1 matching 7 bases. In germline, CDR1 is KGHSH, CDR2 LQKENI. V trimming: 5 bases; J trimming: 3 bases; junction bases outside the gene matches: 6. The CDR3 totals 14 residues. The CDR3 reads CASSRQGSDTEAFF. The CDR3 nucleotides read TGTGCCAGCTCAAGACAGGGATCGGACACTGAAGCTTTCTTT.

This chain links TRBV7-2 with TRBJ1-2, with D tentatively TRBD1 (5 bases). Looked up from germline, CDR1 is SGHTA and CDR2 is FQGNSA. CDR3 length: 15 residues. The V end was cut by 5 bases, the J end by 7 bases, with 20 bases between. CDR3 in DNA: TGTGCCAGCAGCCCCCGGACGGGCGAAAGGGGTGGCTACACCTTC. Translated: CASSPRTGERGGYTF.

The rearrangement uses TRBV28 and TRBJ2-2; D possibly corresponds to TRBD2 (5 bases). The CDR3 is 15 amino acids. Trimming took off 2 bases at V and 0 bases at J, with 7 bases between the two ends. The V gene's germline CDR1 is MDHEN and CDR2 SYDVKM. CDR3 residues: CASSLRTPNTGELFF. The CDR3 nucleotides read TGTGCCAGCAGTTTACGGACTCCGAACACCGGGGAGCTGTTTTTT.

This chain connects TRBV27 to TRBJ2-7; TRBD1 aligns across 7 bases. Germline-derived CDR1 and CDR2 are MNHEY and SMNVEV (reference sequence). The CDR3 contains 14 residues. V lost 2 bases to trimming and J lost 5 bases; unmatched junction nucleotides: 6. DNA of the CDR3: TGTGCCAGCAGTTTACAGGCACAGGGGCACGAGCAGTACTTC. Translating it yields CASSLQAQGHEQYF.

V gene TRBV6-5 combines with J gene TRBJ2-7, with 8 nucleotides matching TRBD2. The V gene end was trimmed by 5 bases and the J gene end by 2 bases; junction bases not matched to a gene: 8. The CDR3 length is 15 residues. Germline CDR1 reads MNHEY; CDR2 reads SVGAGI. The CDR3 coding sequence is TGTGCCAGCAGTCTACTGACTAGCGCGACCTACGAGCAGTACTTC. It yields the protein CASSLLTSATYEQYF.

This clone came up a few times. The chain links TRBV5-6 to TRBJ2-1, with D maybe TRBD2 (6 bases). Trimming removed 6 bases at V and 9 bases at J, with 13 bases between. The V gene's germline CDR1 is SGHDT and CDR2 YYEEEE. The CDR3 consists of 12 residues. CDR3 protein: CASILEGIEQFF. The CDR3 DNA is TGTGCCAGCATCCTGGAGGGAATTGAGCAGTTCTTC.

This chain uses TRBV10-2 with TRBJ1-1, with 10 bases that match TRBD1. The CDR3 totals 14 residues. V lost 6 bases and J lost 1; bases outside the gene matches: 2. Germline CDR1 is WSHSY and CDR2 is SAAADI. The chain's CDR3 is CASRGQGSNTEAFF. The CDR3 DNA sequence: TGCGCCAGCAGGGGACAGGGGTCGAACACTGAAGCTTTCTTT.

A few counts support this clone. This chain connects TRBV19 to TRBJ1-4, with D maybe TRBD1 (6 bases). There are 15 residues in the CDR3. The germline V gene has CDR1 LNHDA and CDR2 SQIVND (reference sequence). V was trimmed by 7 bases and J by 6 bases, leaving 18 bases between them. CDR3 in DNA: TGTGCCAGTACCCAGGGGACACCGGTCGATGAAAAACTGTTTTTT. Translation gives CASTQGTPVDEKLFF.

This chain joins TRBV5-6 and TRBJ2-2, with 8 bases fitting TRBD1. Trimming took 1 base from V and 7 from J; bases not matched to a gene: 3. The length of the CDR3 is 14 residues. The V gene's germline CDR1 is SGHDT and CDR2 YYEEEE. The DNA for the CDR3 is TGTGCCAGCAGCTTGAGACAGGGGATCGGGGAGCTGTTTTTT. Translating gives CASSLRQGIGELFF.